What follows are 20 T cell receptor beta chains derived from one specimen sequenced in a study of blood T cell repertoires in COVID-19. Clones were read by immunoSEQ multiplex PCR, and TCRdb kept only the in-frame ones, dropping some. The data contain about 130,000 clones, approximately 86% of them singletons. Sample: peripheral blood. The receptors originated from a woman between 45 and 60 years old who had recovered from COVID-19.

Here the CDR3 reads CASSSSGTGFTDTQYF. The CDR3 DNA reads as TGTGCCAGCAGCTCCTCGGGGACAGGATTCACAGATACGCAGTATTTT. The V call is TRBV7-9, the J call TRBJ2-3; 8 positions agree with TRBD1. Germline CDR1 SEHNR, CDR2 FQNEAQ (reference sequence). After removal of 4 bases from V and 2 bases from J, the junction contained 8 bases not matched to a gene. The CDR3 length is 16 residues.

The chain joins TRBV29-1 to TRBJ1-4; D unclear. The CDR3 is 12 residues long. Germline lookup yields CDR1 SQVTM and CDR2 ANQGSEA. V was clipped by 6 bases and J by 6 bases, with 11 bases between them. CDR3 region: CSVAEHDEKLFF. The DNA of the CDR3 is TGCAGCGTCGCCGAACACGATGAAAAACTGTTTTTT. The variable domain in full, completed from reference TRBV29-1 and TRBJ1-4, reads SAVISQKPSRDICQRGTSLTIQCQVDSQVTMMFWYRQQPGQSLTLIATANQGSEATYESGFVIDKFPISRPNLTFSTLTVSNMSPEDSSIYLCSVAEHDEKLFFGSGTQLSVL.

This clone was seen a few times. The DNA for the CDR3 is TGTGCCAGCAGCTTATTTGGAGATCTAAACTATGGCTACACCTTC. Residues: CASSLFGDLNYGYTF. The chain combines TRBV7-9 with TRBJ1-2; D is uncertain. V was pared by 2 bases and J by 2 bases, with 12 bases between. In germline, CDR1 is SEHNR, CDR2 FQNEAQ (reference sequence). The length of the CDR3 is 15 residues.

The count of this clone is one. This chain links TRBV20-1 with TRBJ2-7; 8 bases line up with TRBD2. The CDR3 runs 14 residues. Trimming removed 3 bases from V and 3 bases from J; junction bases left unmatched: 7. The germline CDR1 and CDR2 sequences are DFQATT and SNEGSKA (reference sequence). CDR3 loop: CSASILAGNYEQYF. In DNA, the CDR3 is TGCAGTGCTAGTATCCTAGCGGGCAACTACGAGCAGTACTTC.

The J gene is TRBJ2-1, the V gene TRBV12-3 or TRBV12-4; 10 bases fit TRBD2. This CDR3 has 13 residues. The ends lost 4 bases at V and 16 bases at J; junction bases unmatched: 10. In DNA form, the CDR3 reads TGTGCCAGCAGTTCCCACGCTAGCGGGAGTTTCTTCTTC. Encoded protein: CASSSHASGSFFF.

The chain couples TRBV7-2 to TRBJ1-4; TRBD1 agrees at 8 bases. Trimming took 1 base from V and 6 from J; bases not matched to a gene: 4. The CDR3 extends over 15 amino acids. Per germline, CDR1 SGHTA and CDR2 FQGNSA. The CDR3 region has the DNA TGTGCCAGCAGCTTAGGGGACAGGCGCGATGAAAAACTGTTTTTT. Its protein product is CASSLGDRRDEKLFF. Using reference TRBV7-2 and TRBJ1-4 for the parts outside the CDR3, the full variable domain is GAGVSQSPSNKVTEKGKDVELRCDPISGHTALYWYRQSLGQGLEFLIYFQGNSAPDKSGLPSDRFSAERTGGSVSTLTIQRTQQEDSAVYLCASSLGDRRDEKLFFGSGTQLSVL.

In nucleotides, the CDR3 is TGTGCCAGCAGCTTAGCGGCAGGGGGCTACACTGAAGCTTTCTTT. This gives the protein CASSLAAGGYTEAFF. V is TRBV7-9 and J is TRBJ1-1; 8 positions match TRBD1. Trimming took 0 bases from V and 3 from J; bases not matched to a gene: 3. The CDR3 spans 15 residues. The germline V gene encodes CDR1 SEHNR and CDR2 FQNEAQ (reference sequence).

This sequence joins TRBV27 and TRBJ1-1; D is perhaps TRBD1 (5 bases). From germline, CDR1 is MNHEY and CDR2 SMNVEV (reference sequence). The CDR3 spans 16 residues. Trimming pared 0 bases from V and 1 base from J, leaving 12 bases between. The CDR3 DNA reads TGTGCCAGCAGTTTATCTGGGCGACAGCAGAACACTGAAGCTTTCTTT. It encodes CASSLSGRQQNTEAFF.

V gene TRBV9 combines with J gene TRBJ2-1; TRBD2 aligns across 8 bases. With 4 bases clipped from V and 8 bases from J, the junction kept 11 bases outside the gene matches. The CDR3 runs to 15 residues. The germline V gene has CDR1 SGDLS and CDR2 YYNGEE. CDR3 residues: CASSIGGTSIYEQFF. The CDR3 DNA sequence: TGTGCCAGCAGCATCGGGGGGACTAGTATCTATGAGCAGTTCTTC.

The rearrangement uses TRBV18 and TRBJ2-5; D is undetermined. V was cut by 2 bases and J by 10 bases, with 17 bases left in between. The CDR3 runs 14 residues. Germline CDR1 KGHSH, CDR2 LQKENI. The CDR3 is CASSPIKTDQDQYF. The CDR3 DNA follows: TGTGCCAGCTCACCAATTAAAACTGATCAGGACCAGTACTTC.

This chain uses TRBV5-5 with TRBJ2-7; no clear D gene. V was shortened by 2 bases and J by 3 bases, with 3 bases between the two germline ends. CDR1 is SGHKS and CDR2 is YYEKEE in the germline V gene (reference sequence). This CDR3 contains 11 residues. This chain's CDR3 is CASSFIYEQYF. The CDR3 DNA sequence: TGTGCCAGCAGCTTCATCTACGAGCAGTACTTC.

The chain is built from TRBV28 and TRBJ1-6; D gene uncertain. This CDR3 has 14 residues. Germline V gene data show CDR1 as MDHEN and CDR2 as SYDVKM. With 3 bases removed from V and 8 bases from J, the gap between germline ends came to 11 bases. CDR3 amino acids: CASSFPSAYSPLHF. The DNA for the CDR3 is TGTGCCAGCAGTTTTCCGAGCGCCTATTCACCCCTCCACTTT.

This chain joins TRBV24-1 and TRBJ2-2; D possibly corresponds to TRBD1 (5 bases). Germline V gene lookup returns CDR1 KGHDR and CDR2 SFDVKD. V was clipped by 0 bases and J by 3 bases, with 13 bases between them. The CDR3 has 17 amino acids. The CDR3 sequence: CATSDLLRGRDTGELFF. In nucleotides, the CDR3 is TGTGCCACCAGTGATTTGTTAAGGGGTCGTGACACCGGGGAGCTGTTTTTT.

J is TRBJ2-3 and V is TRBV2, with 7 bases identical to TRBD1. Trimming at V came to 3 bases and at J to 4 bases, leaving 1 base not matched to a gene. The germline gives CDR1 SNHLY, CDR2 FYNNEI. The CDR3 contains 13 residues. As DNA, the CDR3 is TGTGCCAGCAGTGAGACAGGGCCAGATACGCAGTATTTT. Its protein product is CASSETGPDTQYF.

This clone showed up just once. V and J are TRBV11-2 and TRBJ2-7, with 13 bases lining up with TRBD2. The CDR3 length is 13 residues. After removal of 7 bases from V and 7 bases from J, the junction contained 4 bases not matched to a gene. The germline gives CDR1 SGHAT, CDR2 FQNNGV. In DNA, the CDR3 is TGTGCCAGCAACCCGGGACTAGCGGGAGAGCAGTACTTC. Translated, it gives CASNPGLAGEQYF.

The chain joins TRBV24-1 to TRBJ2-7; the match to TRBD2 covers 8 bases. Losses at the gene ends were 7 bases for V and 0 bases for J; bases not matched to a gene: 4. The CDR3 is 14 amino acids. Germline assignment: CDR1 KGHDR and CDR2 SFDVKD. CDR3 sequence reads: CATSDGGASYEQYF. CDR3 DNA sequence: TGTGCCACCAGCGACGGGGGGGCCTCCTACGAGCAGTACTTC.

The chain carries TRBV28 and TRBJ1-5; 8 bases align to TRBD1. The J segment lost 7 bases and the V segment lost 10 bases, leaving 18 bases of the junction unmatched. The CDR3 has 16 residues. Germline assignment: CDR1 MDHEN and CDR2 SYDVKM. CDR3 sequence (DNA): TGTGCCACCATTTGGGGCGACAGGGGATTGCGGCAGCCCCAGCATTTT. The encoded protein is CATIWGDRGLRQPQHF.

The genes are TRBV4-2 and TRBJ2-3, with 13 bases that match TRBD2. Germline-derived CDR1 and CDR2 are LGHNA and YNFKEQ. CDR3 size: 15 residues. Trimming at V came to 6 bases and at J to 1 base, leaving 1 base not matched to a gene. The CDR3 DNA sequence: TGTGCCAGCAGTGGACTAGCGGGGGGCACAGATACGCAGTATTTT. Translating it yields CASSGLAGGTDTQYF.

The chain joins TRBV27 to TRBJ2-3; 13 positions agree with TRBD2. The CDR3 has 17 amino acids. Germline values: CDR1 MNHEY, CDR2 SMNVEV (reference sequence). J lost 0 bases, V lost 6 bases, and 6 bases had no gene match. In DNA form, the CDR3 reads TGTGCCAGCAGCGGACTAGCGGGAGAGTGTAGCACAGATACGCAGTATTTT. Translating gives CASSGLAGECSTDTQYF.

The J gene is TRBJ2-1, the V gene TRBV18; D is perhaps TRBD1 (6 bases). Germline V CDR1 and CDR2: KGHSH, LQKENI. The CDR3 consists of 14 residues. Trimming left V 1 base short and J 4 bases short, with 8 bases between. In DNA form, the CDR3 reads TGTGCCAGCTCACCACGTCAGGGGTACAATGAGCAGTTCTTC. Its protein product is CASSPRQGYNEQFF.